This is a list of T cell receptor beta chains from one sample in a study of T cells in Graves' hyperthyroidism and ophthalmopathy. TCRdb re-called the multiplex PCR reads with MiXCR, one entry per CDR3 protein. The sample lists about half a million distinct CDR3 sequences, 20% occurring once. The sample comprised blood. All receptors come from a man between 18 and 29 years old with Graves' hyperthyroidism. Each CDR3 is given with its conserved first and last residue. D genes are given only for firm matches. Clone size is not always given. Where it is, it says once, few, many or a class for expanded clones.

V gene	clone size	D gene	J gene	CDR3 length	CDR3 DNA	CDR3 protein
TRBV6-5	NA	NA	TRBJ1-5	15	TGTGCCAGCAGTAACCACAGGGAAGGAAATCAGCCCCAGCATTTT	CASSNHREGNQPQHF
TRBV6-5	NA	NA	TRBJ1-2	15	TGTGCCAGCAGTTCCCGACAGGTCGAGGGCTATGGCTACACCTTC	CASSSRQVEGYGYTF
TRBV6-2/TRBV6-3	NA	NA	TRBJ2-7	13	TGTGCCAGCAGTTACAGGGACAACGACGAGCAGTACTTC	CASSYRDNDEQYF
TRBV2	many	NA	TRBJ2-7	13	TGTGCCAGCACCCGGGACACCACCTACGAGCAGTACTTC	CASTRDTTYEQYF
TRBV29-1	many	TRBD1	TRBJ2-5	13	TGCAGCGCACTGACAGGGAAGGAGGAGACCCAGTACTTC	CSALTGKEETQYF
TRBV3-1	NA	TRBD2	TRBJ2-5	16	TGTGCCAGCACTCCCCTGGGCGGGGGGTACCAAGAGACCCAGTACTTC	CASTPLGGGYQETQYF
TRBV7-9	NA	NA	TRBJ2-7	15	TGTGCCAGCAGCTTAACCGCCTCGGGGGACTACGAGCAGTACTTC	CASSLTASGDYEQYF
TRBV6-1	NA	NA	TRBJ2-2	13	TGTGCCAGCCTGGACCCGAACACCGGGGAGCTGTTTTTT	CASLDPNTGELFF
TRBV19	many	TRBD1	TRBJ1-5	14	TGTGCCAGTAGCGCCAACAGGGGACACTCTCCCCAGCATTTT	CASSANRGHSPQHF
TRBV12-3/TRBV12-4	many	TRBD1	TRBJ1-5	15	TGTGCCAGCACCAAATTAGGGGGCGTCAATCAGCCCCAGCATTTT	CASTKLGGVNQPQHF
TRBV19	NA	NA	TRBJ1-2	14	TGTGCCAGTAGTTTCAGCCAGGGGAGGTATGGCTACACCTTC	CASSFSQGRYGYTF
TRBV6-5	many	TRBD2	TRBJ2-5	14	TGTGCCAGCAGTCCCGGACTAGCGCAAGAGACCCAGTACTTC	CASSPGLAQETQYF
TRBV6-2/TRBV6-3	once	NA	TRBJ1-1	13	TGTGCCAGCAGAGACATGACGAACACTGAAGCTTTCTTT	CASRDMTNTEAFF
TRBV29-1	few	NA	TRBJ1-2	12	TGCAGCGCCAGATTTTTAAACTATGGCTACACCTTC	CSARFLNYGYTF
TRBV28	many	TRBD2	TRBJ2-7	14	TGTGCCAGCAGTCCGGGGACTAGCTCCTACGAGCAGTACTTC	CASSPGTSSYEQYF
TRBV7-8	many	TRBD1	TRBJ1-1	17	TGTGCCAGCAGCTTAGCGAGGGGGCGAGGGTGGAACACTGAAGCTTTCTTT	CASSLARGRGWNTEAFF
TRBV13	NA	NA	TRBJ1-1	15	TGTGCCAGCAGCTTAGTGTGGGGGCGGAACACTGAAGCTTTCTTT	CASSLVWGRNTEAFF
TRBV4-1	few	TRBD1	TRBJ2-5	16	TGCGCCAGCAGCCAAGCCGGGACAGGGGGTATAGAGACCCAGTACTTC	CASSQAGTGGIETQYF
TRBV7-9	many	NA	TRBJ2-7	13	TGTGCCAGCAGCTTATCGAGGGGGGGCGAGCAGTACTTC	CASSLSRGGEQYF
TRBV29-1	many	NA	TRBJ1-1	13	TGCAGCGTTGCTGGACAGATGAACACTGAAGCTTTCTTT	CSVAGQMNTEAFF
TRBV2	few	TRBD1	TRBJ1-2	15	TGTGCCAGCAGGGCCGGACAGGGGAGGAATTATGGCTACACCTTC	CASRAGQGRNYGYTF
TRBV12-3/TRBV12-4	many	NA	TRBJ2-2	12	TGTGCCAGCAGCTACATCGGCGGGGAGCTGTTTTTT	CASSYIGGELFF
TRBV9	many	NA	TRBJ2-7	13	TGTGCCAGCAGCGTAGGCAGGGTCGACGAGCAGTACTTC	CASSVGRVDEQYF
TRBV5-1	many	TRBD1	TRBJ1-1	15	TGCGCCAGCAGCCCACCGACAGGGGCGTTCACTGAAGCTTTCTTT	CASSPPTGAFTEAFF
TRBV6-1	many	NA	TRBJ2-2	14	TGTGCCAGCAGGGTGGGCCCGAACACCGGGGAGCTGTTTTTT	CASRVGPNTGELFF
TRBV27	few	TRBD1	TRBJ1-2	15	TGTGCCAGCAGTTTACAAGGCAGGGGGCATGGGGGCTACACCTTC	CASSLQGRGHGGYTF
TRBV2	many	TRBD1	TRBJ2-5	19	TGTGCCAGCAGCCCTCTGGAGTATGGGGACAGGGGAGCCTCAGAGACCCAGTACTTC	CASSPLEYGDRGASETQYF
TRBV11-2	NA	NA	TRBJ2-7	15	TGTGCCAGCAGCTTAGAAGGGGGGGCCTTCTACGAGCAGTACTTC	CASSLEGGAFYEQYF
TRBV20-1	many	NA	TRBJ1-5	14	TGCAGTGCTAGTGTCCCTTATAGCAATCAGCCCCAGCATTTT	CSASVPYSNQPQHF
TRBV28	many	NA	TRBJ2-4	15	TGTGCCAGCAAGGAAGGAGGGCGAGCCAAAAACATTCAGTACTTC	CASKEGGRAKNIQYF
TRBV6-2/TRBV6-3	NA	TRBD1	TRBJ2-7	18	TGTGCCAGCAGTCTAACCCGATTTCCGGGACAGACACCCTACGAGCAGTACTTC	CASSLTRFPGQTPYEQYF
TRBV28	few	TRBD2	TRBJ2-7	15	TGTGCCAGCAGTCGTCCGGGACTAAAAGGCTACGAGCAGTACTTC	CASSRPGLKGYEQYF
TRBV12-3/TRBV12-4	many	NA	TRBJ1-2	11	TGTGCCAGCAGTTCCTCTGGGGGCTACACCTTC	CASSSSGGYTF
TRBV30	many	NA	TRBJ1-2	12	TGTGCCCGCTGGGGGCCTGACTATGGCTACACCTTC	CARWGPDYGYTF
TRBV19	many	TRBD2	TRBJ2-4	15	TGTGCCACCCCCCGGGGGGGGCCGACCAAAAACATTCAGTACTTC	CATPRGGPTKNIQYF
TRBV11-2	many	TRBD1	TRBJ1-1	15	TGTGCCAGCAGCTCGCCAGGGGGCCGGAACACTGAAGCTTTCTTT	CASSSPGGRNTEAFF
TRBV12-3/TRBV12-4	many	NA	TRBJ1-5	14	TGTGCCAGCAGTTTAGGCCATAGCAATCAGCCCCAGCATTTT	CASSLGHSNQPQHF
TRBV13	NA	NA	TRBJ2-5	13	TGTGCCAGCAGGAGGGGGGCCCAAGAGACCAAGTACTTC	CASRRGAQETKYF
TRBV12-3/TRBV12-4	NA	TRBD1	TRBJ1-1	13	TGTGCCAGCAGCCCCCGGACAGGGCCTGAAGCTTTCTTT	CASSPRTGPEAFF
TRBV28	many	NA	TRBJ2-4	13	TGTGCCAGCAGAGGGGGGGCCAAAAACATTCAGTACTTC	CASRGGAKNIQYF
TRBV12-3/TRBV12-4	NA	TRBD1	TRBJ2-7	15	TGTGCCAGCAGTTTAGAGGGAACAGGGGGGTTCGAGCAGTACTTC	CASSLEGTGGFEQYF
TRBV2	many	TRBD1	TRBJ2-7	14	TGTGCCAGCAGTGAAAGGGACAGGGATACTCGGCAGTACTTC	CASSERDRDTRQYF
TRBV2	many	NA	TRBJ1-1	18	TGTGCCAGCAGTGTACGGACGGAGACTCTTCTCGGTATCACTGAAGCTTTCTTT	CASSVRTETLLGITEAFF
TRBV7-3	NA	NA	TRBJ2-7	16	TGTGCCAGCAGCTTAAAGGATGACCGTGGTTCGGGCAAGCAGTACTTC	CASSLKDDRGSGKQYF
TRBV20-1	NA	NA	TRBJ1-1	15	TGCAGTGCTTCCTACCCTCAGGGTAGAGACACTGAAGCTTTCTTT	CSASYPQGRDTEAFF
TRBV6-2/TRBV6-3	NA	TRBD1	TRBJ1-2	13	TGTGCCAGCAAGACAGGGGATGAGTATGGCTACACCTTC	CASKTGDEYGYTF
TRBV7-3	few	NA	TRBJ2-5	16	TGTGCCAGCAGCTTAACTGGCACCGCGGGACTGGAGACCCAGTACTTC	CASSLTGTAGLETQYF
TRBV7-3	NA	NA	TRBJ2-7	13	TGTGCCAGCAGCTTAACAGTTGGCGACGAGCAGTACTTC	CASSLTVGDEQYF
TRBV7-9	many	NA	TRBJ1-2	13	TGTACCAGCACCAACAAGCGGGGATATGGCTACACCTTC	CTSTNKRGYGYTF
TRBV9	once	NA	TRBJ2-7	15	TGTGCCAGCAGCGTAGCCGGGCAGGCCACCTACGAGCAGTACTTC	CASSVAGQATYEQYF
TRBV30	NA	TRBD1	TRBJ1-3	13	TGTGCCTGGGGGACAGAATCTGGAAACACCATATATTTT	CAWGTESGNTIYF
TRBV28	many	NA	TRBJ1-6	18	TGTGCCAGCAGTTTATGGACGAGGGGGGCGGCCGCCTGGTCACCCCTCCACTTT	CASSLWTRGAAAWSPLHF
TRBV5-1	few	NA	TRBJ1-3	14	TGCGCCAGCCAACAGGGCCGCTCTGGAAACACCATATATTTT	CASQQGRSGNTIYF
TRBV6-1	many	NA	TRBJ2-5	14	TGTGCCAGCAGTGAAGTTGTGGGGCGAGAGACCCAGTACTTC	CASSEVVGRETQYF